This is a list of T cell receptor beta chains from one sample in a study of blood T cell repertoires in COVID-19. Generated by immunoSEQ multiplex PCR, the TCRdb table keeps only in-frame clones and is missing some. This sample has roughly 230,000 clones; more than 75% occur once, and the top ten carry around 0.97%. Sequencing was done on a sample of peripheral blood. Receptors originate from a man in his forties or fifties with acute or convalescent COVID-19. The CDR3 runs from the conserved cysteine through the conserved F or W. Fields, in order: J gene, D gene, clone size, V gene, CDR3 protein, CDR3 DNA. A D gene is named only where the DNA matches it firmly. Size values are once, few and many counts, or a class for expanded clones, and some rows have none.

j_gene: TRBJ2-2; d_gene: -; abundance: once; v_gene: TRBV7-6; CDR3aa: CASSPMVGAYTGELFF; CDR3nt: TGTGCCAGCAGCCCAATGGTGGGGGCCTACACCGGGGAGCTGTTTTTT
j_gene: TRBJ2-7; d_gene: TRBD1; abundance: -; v_gene: TRBV6-2/TRBV6-3; CDR3aa: CASSTYRGHYEQYF; CDR3nt: TGTGCCAGCAGTACATACAGGGGACACTACGAGCAGTACTTC
j_gene: TRBJ2-7; d_gene: -; abundance: -; v_gene: TRBV5-6; CDR3aa: CASSLIAGQGSEQYF; CDR3nt: TGTGCCAGCAGCTTGATAGCGGGACAGGGTTCCGAGCAGTACTTC
j_gene: TRBJ2-3; d_gene: -; abundance: -; v_gene: TRBV27; CDR3aa: CASTVAGTDTQYF; CDR3nt: TGTGCCAGCACCGTCGCGGGCACAGATACGCAGTATTTT
j_gene: TRBJ1-2; d_gene: -; abundance: few; v_gene: TRBV7-2; CDR3aa: CASSLGSGTGGYTF; CDR3nt: TGTGCCAGCAGCTTAGGATCCGGGACTGGGGGCTACACCTTC
j_gene: TRBJ1-2; d_gene: TRBD1; abundance: few; v_gene: TRBV9; CDR3aa: CASSAPGGRDGYTF; CDR3nt: TGTGCCAGCAGCGCCCCAGGGGGCCGTGATGGCTACACCTTC
j_gene: TRBJ2-7; d_gene: -; abundance: once; v_gene: TRBV30; CDR3aa: CAWSPGGKSDEQYF; CDR3nt: TGTGCCTGGAGCCCAGGAGGGAAATCGGACGAGCAGTACTTC
j_gene: TRBJ1-1; d_gene: TRBD1; abundance: -; v_gene: TRBV6-2/TRBV6-3; CDR3aa: CASSPPQGPGTEAFF; CDR3nt: TGTGCCAGCAGCCCTCCACAGGGGCCGGGCACTGAAGCTTTCTTT
j_gene: TRBJ1-5; d_gene: -; abundance: -; v_gene: TRBV2; CDR3aa: CASSLTATQPQHF; CDR3nt: TGTGCCAGCAGTCTCACAGCCACCCAGCCCCAGCATTTT
j_gene: TRBJ1-1; d_gene: TRBD1; abundance: -; v_gene: TRBV10-3; CDR3aa: CAISVQGANTEAFF; CDR3nt: TGTGCCATCAGTGTACAGGGGGCGAACACTGAAGCTTTCTTT
j_gene: TRBJ1-2; d_gene: TRBD1; abundance: few; v_gene: TRBV5-4; CDR3aa: CASGATQGSFGYTF; CDR3nt: TGTGCCAGCGGAGCTACACAGGGGTCTTTTGGCTACACCTTC
j_gene: TRBJ1-2; d_gene: -; abundance: -; v_gene: TRBV28; CDR3aa: CAPSSGYGYTF; CDR3nt: TGTGCCCCATCCAGCGGCTATGGCTACACCTTC
j_gene: TRBJ1-2; d_gene: TRBD1; abundance: once; v_gene: TRBV6-2/TRBV6-3; CDR3aa: CASSYIGTGKYGYTF; CDR3nt: TGTGCCAGCAGTTATATTGGGACAGGGAAATATGGCTACACCTTC
j_gene: TRBJ1-2; d_gene: -; abundance: -; v_gene: TRBV12-3/TRBV12-4; CDR3aa: CASSFQGKDGYTF; CDR3nt: TGTGCCAGCAGTTTTCAGGGAAAGGATGGCTACACCTTC
j_gene: TRBJ1-4; d_gene: -; abundance: -; v_gene: TRBV5-5; CDR3aa: CASSTGQRNEKLFF; CDR3nt: TGTGCCAGCAGCACTGGACAGAGAAATGAAAAACTGTTTTTT
j_gene: TRBJ2-7; d_gene: -; abundance: -; v_gene: TRBV5-1; CDR3aa: CASRPPESYEQYF; CDR3nt: TGCGCCAGCAGACCGCCGGAGTCCTACGAGCAGTACTTC
j_gene: TRBJ1-2; d_gene: -; abundance: -; v_gene: TRBV6-5; CDR3aa: CAAGGVPNYGYTF; CDR3nt: TGTGCGGCGGGGGGAGTCCCTAACTATGGCTACACCTTC
j_gene: TRBJ1-1; d_gene: -; abundance: -; v_gene: TRBV7-2; CDR3aa: CATALSEATEAFF; CDR3nt: TGTGCCACCGCTCTTTCCGAAGCCACTGAAGCTTTCTTT
j_gene: TRBJ1-5; d_gene: -; abundance: -; v_gene: TRBV10-2; CDR3aa: CASSYTGSPSQPQHF; CDR3nt: TGCGCCAGCAGTTATACAGGGAGTCCTAGTCAGCCCCAGCATTTT
j_gene: TRBJ1-1; d_gene: -; abundance: -; v_gene: TRBV7-2; CDR3aa: CASSWTVNTEAFF; CDR3nt: TGTGCCAGCAGCTGGACAGTGAACACTGAAGCTTTCTTT
j_gene: TRBJ1-4; d_gene: -; abundance: -; v_gene: TRBV2; CDR3aa: CASRETGIATNEKLFF; CDR3nt: TGTGCCAGCAGAGAAACAGGAATCGCAACTAATGAAAAACTGTTTTTT
j_gene: TRBJ2-7; d_gene: -; abundance: -; v_gene: TRBV11-3; CDR3aa: CASSLGGRGPYEQYF; CDR3nt: TGTGCCAGCAGCTTAGGTGGCAGGGGCCCCTACGAGCAGTACTTC
j_gene: TRBJ2-3; d_gene: -; abundance: -; v_gene: TRBV19; CDR3aa: CASSRASGGGSTDTQYF; CDR3nt: TGTGCCAGTAGTAGGGCGTCTGGGGGCGGTAGCACAGATACGCAGTATTTT
j_gene: TRBJ1-2; d_gene: TRBD1; abundance: once; v_gene: TRBV7-2; CDR3aa: CASSSSSNRGMGLGGYTF; CDR3nt: TGTGCCAGCAGCTCGTCTTCTAACAGGGGGATGGGTCTCGGAGGCTACACCTTC
j_gene: TRBJ1-2; d_gene: TRBD1; abundance: -; v_gene: TRBV7-2; CDR3aa: CASSLDSRTGKYVGYTF; CDR3nt: TGTGCCAGCAGCTTAGATTCTAGGACAGGGAAGTATGTTGGCTACACCTTC
j_gene: TRBJ1-5; d_gene: -; abundance: -; v_gene: TRBV19; CDR3aa: CASSIGGNQPQHF; CDR3nt: TGTGCCAGTAGTATAGGCGGCAATCAGCCCCAGCATTTT
j_gene: TRBJ2-5; d_gene: TRBD2; abundance: -; v_gene: TRBV7-2; CDR3aa: CASSKGTSGGLQETQYF; CDR3nt: TGTGCCAGCAGTAAGGGGACTAGCGGGGGTCTCCAAGAGACCCAGTACTTC
j_gene: TRBJ1-2; d_gene: -; abundance: -; v_gene: TRBV4-2; CDR3aa: CASSQDLEGSQRGYTF; CDR3nt: TGTGCCAGCAGCCAAGATCTTGAGGGTTCTCAGAGGGGCTACACCTTC
j_gene: TRBJ1-4; d_gene: TRBD1; abundance: once; v_gene: TRBV5-1; CDR3aa: CASSFQGGNEKLFF; CDR3nt: TGCGCCAGCAGCTTTCAGGGGGGAAATGAAAAACTGTTTTTT
j_gene: TRBJ1-2; d_gene: -; abundance: once; v_gene: TRBV7-2; CDR3aa: CASSLGAVGRGYTF; CDR3nt: TGTGCCAGCAGCTTAGGGGCCGTAGGGAGAGGCTACACCTTC
j_gene: TRBJ2-2; d_gene: -; abundance: -; v_gene: TRBV27; CDR3aa: CASSLLGRSTGELFF; CDR3nt: TGTGCCAGCAGTTTATTGGGCAGGTCCACCGGGGAGCTGTTTTTT
j_gene: TRBJ1-6; d_gene: -; abundance: -; v_gene: TRBV6-5; CDR3aa: CASMQGSYNSPLHF; CDR3nt: TGTGCCAGCATGCAGGGGTCCTATAATTCACCCCTCCACTTT
j_gene: TRBJ1-2; d_gene: -; abundance: few; v_gene: TRBV2; CDR3aa: CASSGGGDYGYTF; CDR3nt: TGTGCCAGCAGTGGGGGAGGGGACTATGGCTACACCTTC
j_gene: TRBJ1-4; d_gene: -; abundance: -; v_gene: TRBV2; CDR3aa: CASSSYLPNEKLFF; CDR3nt: TGTGCCAGCAGTTCGTATCTCCCTAATGAAAAACTGTTTTTT
j_gene: TRBJ1-3; d_gene: -; abundance: -; v_gene: TRBV19; CDR3aa: CASGDGGLGSGNTIYF; CDR3nt: TGTGCCAGTGGAGACGGCGGCCTCGGCTCTGGAAACACCATATATTTT
j_gene: TRBJ2-3; d_gene: TRBD2; abundance: -; v_gene: TRBV7-8; CDR3aa: CASSPRPSGGWDTQYF; CDR3nt: TGTGCCAGCAGCCCCAGACCTAGCGGGGGCTGGGATACGCAGTATTTT
j_gene: TRBJ2-1; d_gene: -; abundance: -; v_gene: TRBV6-4; CDR3aa: CASSDSGQEQFF; CDR3nt: TGTGCCAGCAGTGACTCCGGACAGGAGCAGTTCTTC
j_gene: TRBJ2-3; d_gene: TRBD1; abundance: -; v_gene: TRBV7-9; CDR3aa: CASSPPGQVVTDTQYF; CDR3nt: TGTGCCAGCAGCCCACCGGGACAGGTCGTCACAGATACGCAGTATTTT